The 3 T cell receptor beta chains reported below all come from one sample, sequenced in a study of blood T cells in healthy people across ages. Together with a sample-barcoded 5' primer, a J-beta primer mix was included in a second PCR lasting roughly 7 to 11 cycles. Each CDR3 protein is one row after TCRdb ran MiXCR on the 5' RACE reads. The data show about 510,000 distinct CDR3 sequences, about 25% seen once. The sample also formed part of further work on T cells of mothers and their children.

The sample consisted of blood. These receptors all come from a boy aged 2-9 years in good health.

Here the CDR3 reads CAISESTGTQYF. CDR3 nucleotide sequence: TGTGCCATCAGTGAGTCAACTGGGACCCAGTACTTC. The V gene is TRBV10-3, the J gene TRBJ2-1; no clear D gene. The end of the DNA aligns better with TRBJ2-5, so the J call may be wrong. CDR1 is ENHRY, CDR2 SYGVKD, per germline. This CDR3 is 12 amino acids long.

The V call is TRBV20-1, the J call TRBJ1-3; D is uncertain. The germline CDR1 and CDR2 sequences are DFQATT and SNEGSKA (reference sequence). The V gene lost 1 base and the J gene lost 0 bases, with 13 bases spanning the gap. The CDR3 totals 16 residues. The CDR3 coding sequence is TGCAGTGCTAGAGTATCGACGGACGGCTCTGGAAACACCATATATTTT. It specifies CSARVSTDGSGNTIYF.

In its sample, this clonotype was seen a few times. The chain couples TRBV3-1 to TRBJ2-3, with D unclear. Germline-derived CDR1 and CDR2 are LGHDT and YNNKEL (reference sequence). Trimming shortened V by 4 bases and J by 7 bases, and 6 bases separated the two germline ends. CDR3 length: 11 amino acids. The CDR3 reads CASSLSNTQYF. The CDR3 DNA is TGTGCCAGCAGCCTAAGCAATACGCAGTATTTT.